This T cell receptor beta chain comes out of a study of T cell responses to AZD1222 COVID-19 vaccine. Study outcomes and limitations: Rises in breadth and depth of Spike-specific TCRs came after two AZD1222 doses. Seropositive at baseline were only six AZD1222 recipients.

The CDR3 is 14 amino acids. Trimming stripped 5 bases from V and 3 bases from J, with 14 bases between. CDR1 is SEHNR, CDR2 FQNEAQ, per germline (reference sequence). In this sample, this clone turned up once. Its antigen is unknown. The table came from immunoSEQ multiplex PCR; TCRdb's copy has only in-frame clones and leaves some out. The sample has roughly 58,000 clones; roughly nine tenths are singletons. The clonotype was recovered from an adult who received the AZD1222 COVID-19 vaccine. This sample comprised peripheral blood, obtained 28 days after the second AZD1222 dose. This chain joins TRBV7-9 and TRBJ2-7; D is perhaps TRBD2 (5 bases). Written as DNA, the CDR3 is TGTGCCAGCAGCCCCGGCGGGTCATACTACGAGCAGTACTTC. Translation gives CASSPGGSYYEQYF. The full variable domain, rest sourced from reference TRBV7-9 and TRBJ2-7, is DTGVSQNPRHKITKRGQNVTFRCDPISEHNRLYWYRQTLGQGPEFLTYFQNEAQLEKSRLLSDRFSAERPKGSFSTLEIQRTEQGDSAMYLCASSPGGSYYEQYFGPGTRLTVT.